The 17 T cell receptor beta chains presented below share a single source sample, sequenced in a study of human T cells and chemical hapten exposure. One entry per CDR3 protein, called by TCRdb with MiXCR from the RACE reads. The repertoire has about 69,000 distinct CDR3 sequences, 10% of them found once; the top ten carry around 6.8%. Time point described: patch test 2, 6 weeks after DPC sensitization. Treatment described: therapeutic diphenylcyclopropenone sensitization with weekly scalp DPC. This material consisted of whole blood, taken in connection with sensitization to the hapten diphenylcyclopropenone (DPC). Receptors originate from a woman between 45 and 60 years old with alopecia areata. Some clones in this sample may be carry-over from other donors' samples.

This chain uses TRBV11-1 with TRBJ2-1, with 12 bases identical to TRBD2. With V trimmed by 5 bases and J by 4 bases, 6 bases remained unmatched. The germline gives CDR1 SGHAT, CDR2 FQDESV (reference sequence). This CDR3 has 16 residues. The DNA of the CDR3 is TGTGCCAGCAGCCCCTGGACTAGCGGGGAATACAATGAGCAGTTCTTC. This codes for CASSPWTSGEYNEQFF.

This clonotype was detected many times. The rearrangement uses TRBV27 and TRBJ2-1; 10 bases map to TRBD2. The germline gives CDR1 MNHEY, CDR2 SMNVEV (reference sequence). The CDR3 has 16 amino acids. Trimming cost V 6 bases and J 2 bases; bases outside gene matches: 7. In DNA form, the CDR3 reads TGTGCCAGCAGCCGGTTAGCGGGAGGCGCCTACAATGAGCAGTTCTTC. The encoded protein is CASSRLAGGAYNEQFF.

This clonotype has ten or more counts. The V gene is TRBV24-1, the J gene TRBJ2-7, with 11 bases matching TRBD1. V shed 3 bases, J shed 4 bases, and the junction held 4 bases outside the gene matches. The length of the CDR3 is 15 residues. Germline lookup yields CDR1 KGHDR and CDR2 SFDVKD. CDR3 sequence reads: CATSDPGQGAYEQYF. CDR3 in DNA: TGTGCCACCAGTGATCCTGGACAGGGGGCTTACGAGCAGTACTTC.

In this sample, this clonotype turned up many times. V and J are TRBV18 and TRBJ2-2; 7 bases align to TRBD1. The germline V gene has CDR1 KGHSH and CDR2 LQKENI. The CDR3 length is 15 residues. J was trimmed by 4 bases and V by 5 bases; bases with no gene match: 7. The CDR3 coding sequence is TGTGCCAGCTCATCCGAGACAGGGATCACCGGGGAGCTGTTTTTT. Encoded protein: CASSSETGITGELFF.

This clonotype has more than one count but fewer than ten. CDR3 nucleotide sequence: TGTGCCAGCAGCCAAGCTCTAGTTATCGGTTTAAACCAAGAGACCCAGTACTTC. This gives the protein CASSQALVIGLNQETQYF. This chain joins TRBV4-2 and TRBJ2-5; no firm D call. V lost 1 base and J lost 0, with 18 bases in between. Germline CDR1 reads LGHNA; CDR2 reads YNFKEQ. The length of the CDR3 is 18 residues.

As regards this clonotype: A read error is possible here, since a much larger clone lies one base away. The V and J genes are TRBV12-3 or TRBV12-4 and TRBJ2-3, with 8 bases matching TRBD1. This CDR3 has 14 residues. The CDR3, as DNA: TGTACCAGCAGGTGGGGGACAGGAACAGATACGCAGTATTTT. Translated: CTSRWGTGTDTQYF.

This clonotype has a handful of counts. The chain carries TRBV29-1 and TRBJ1-1, with D perhaps matching TRBD1 (5 bases). This CDR3 is 13 amino acids long. The V end was cut by 4 bases, the J end by 0 bases, with 9 bases between. Germline CDR1 reads SQVTM; CDR2 reads ANQGSEA. CDR3 sequence (DNA): TGCAGCGTTGTATCGGGGGTGAACACTGAAGCTTTCTTT. Protein sequence: CSVVSGVNTEAFF.

This clonotype is a singleton in its sample. J is TRBJ2-2 and V is TRBV5-1; D unresolved. V lost 5 bases to trimming and J lost 0 bases, with 8 bases between them. Germline V CDR1 and CDR2: SGHRS, YFSETQ. CDR3 size: 14 residues. In DNA form, the CDR3 reads TGCGCCAGCAGAACTATAGCGAACACCGGGGAGCTGTTTTTT. Protein: CASRTIANTGELFF.

In this sample, this clonotype turned up many times. The chain uses TRBV29-1 and TRBJ2-3; no clear D gene. The germline V gene encodes CDR1 SQVTM and CDR2 ANQGSEA. CDR3 size: 13 residues. V dropped 1 base and J dropped 2 bases, with 7 bases sitting between them. This CDR3 reads CSVEVGFTDTQYF. CDR3 bases: TGCAGCGTTGAAGTTGGGTTCACAGATACGCAGTATTTT.

This clonotype came up many times. The rearrangement links TRBV5-5 to TRBJ2-1, with a possible D match to TRBD2 (5 bases). The CDR3 runs to 15 residues. Trimming took 2 bases from V and 8 from J, leaving 17 bases between them. Germline CDR1 SGHKS, CDR2 YYEKEE (reference sequence). The CDR3 sequence: CASSFRIGRVDEQFF. The CDR3 coding sequence is TGTGCCAGCAGCTTTAGGATAGGGAGAGTGGATGAGCAGTTCTTC. The whole variable domain, filled in from reference TRBV5-5 and TRBJ2-1, reads DAGVTQSPTHLIKTRGQQVTLRCSPISGHKSVSWYQQVLGQGPQFIFQYYEKEERGRGNFPDRFSARQFPNYSSELNVNALLLGDSALYLCASSFRIGRVDEQFFGPGTRLTVL.

This clonotype was recorded many times. The chain employs TRBV27 and TRBJ2-1; D ambiguous. This CDR3 contains 14 residues. V lost 4 bases to trimming and J lost 3 bases, with 10 bases between them. CDR1 and CDR2 (germline): MNHEY, SMNVEV (reference sequence). The CDR3 DNA follows: TGTGCCAGCAGTTCTCCCCCGGACTACAATGAGCAGTTCTTC. As protein: CASSSPPDYNEQFF.

The gene calls are TRBV5-4 and TRBJ2-7; TRBD2 agrees at 10 bases. Unmatched junction bases numbered 3, after V lost 0 bases and J lost 3 bases. The germline V gene encodes CDR1 SGHNT and CDR2 YYREEE (reference sequence). The CDR3 runs 15 residues. This CDR3 is CASSLVGTSVYEQYF. The CDR3 nucleotides read TGTGCCAGCAGCTTGGTAGGGACTAGCGTCTACGAGCAGTACTTC.

Ten or more counts support this clonotype. The V gene is TRBV20-1, the J gene TRBJ2-5; D is perhaps TRBD2 (5 bases). V lost 6 bases and J lost 3, with 17 bases in between. Per germline, CDR1 DFQATT and CDR2 SNEGSKA (reference sequence). The CDR3 is 14 residues long. The CDR3 here is CSAREPLAKETQYF. CDR3 DNA: TGCAGTGCCCGAGAACCTCTAGCTAAAGAGACCCAGTACTTC.

This clonotype was seen ten or more times. The genes are TRBV18 and TRBJ1-1, with no clear D. The CDR3 is 13 residues long. From germline, CDR1 is KGHSH and CDR2 LQKENI. The ends were cut back, 8 bases at V and 3 bases at J, with 13 bases in the middle. DNA of the CDR3: TGTGCCAGCAGTTTAAACTGGGACACTGAAGCTTTCTTT. Encoded protein: CASSLNWDTEAFF.

The chain recombines TRBV20-1 with TRBJ2-1; no reliable D call. Trimming took 0 bases from V and 7 from J, leaving 16 bases between them. The CDR3 length is 15 residues. Germline CDR1 reads DFQATT; CDR2 reads SNEGSKA (reference sequence). The CDR3 sequence: CSARDQLLIGNEQFF. CDR3 in DNA: TGCAGTGCTAGAGATCAGCTCTTGATAGGGAATGAGCAGTTCTTC.

This clonotype was seen a single time. CDR3 region: CASTQGVNNSPLHF. The CDR3 DNA reads as TGTGCCAGCACCCAAGGGGTGAATAATTCACCCCTCCACTTT. The V gene is TRBV9, the J gene TRBJ1-6, with D tentatively TRBD1 (5 bases). CDR3 length equals 14 residues. Trimming pared 6 bases from V and 5 bases from J, leaving 12 bases between. CDR1 is SGDLS, CDR2 YYNGEE, per germline.

In this sample, this clonotype turned up many times. The chain employs TRBV11-2 and TRBJ2-7, with 10 bases lining up with TRBD2. The CDR3 loop spans 12 amino acids. The germline gives CDR1 SGHAT, CDR2 FQNNGV. Trimming took 4 bases from V and 8 from J; bases not matched to a gene: 2. The CDR3 DNA follows: TGTGCCAGCAGCTCTAGCGGGAGCCAGCAGTACTTC. Translated: CASSSSGSQQYF.